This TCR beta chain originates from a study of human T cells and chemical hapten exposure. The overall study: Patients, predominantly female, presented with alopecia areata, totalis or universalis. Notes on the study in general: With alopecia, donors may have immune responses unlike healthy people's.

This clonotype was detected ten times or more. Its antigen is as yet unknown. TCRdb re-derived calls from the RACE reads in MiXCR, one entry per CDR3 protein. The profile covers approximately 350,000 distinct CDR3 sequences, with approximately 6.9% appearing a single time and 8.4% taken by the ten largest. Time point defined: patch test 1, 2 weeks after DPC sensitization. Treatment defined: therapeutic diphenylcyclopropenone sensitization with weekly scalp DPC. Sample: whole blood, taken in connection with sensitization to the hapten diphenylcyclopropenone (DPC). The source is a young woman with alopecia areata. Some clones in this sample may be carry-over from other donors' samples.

The CDR3 here is CASSQSKGSGNIQYF. The CDR3 nucleotides are TGTGCCAGCAGTCAGAGTAAAGGTTCAGGAAACATTCAGTACTTC. V and J are TRBV6-2 or TRBV6-3 and TRBJ2-4; D is unresolved. Trimming removed 5 bases from V and 6 bases from J, with 17 bases in between. Germline V gives CDR1 MNHEY, CDR2 SVGEGT. CDR3 length equals 15 residues.